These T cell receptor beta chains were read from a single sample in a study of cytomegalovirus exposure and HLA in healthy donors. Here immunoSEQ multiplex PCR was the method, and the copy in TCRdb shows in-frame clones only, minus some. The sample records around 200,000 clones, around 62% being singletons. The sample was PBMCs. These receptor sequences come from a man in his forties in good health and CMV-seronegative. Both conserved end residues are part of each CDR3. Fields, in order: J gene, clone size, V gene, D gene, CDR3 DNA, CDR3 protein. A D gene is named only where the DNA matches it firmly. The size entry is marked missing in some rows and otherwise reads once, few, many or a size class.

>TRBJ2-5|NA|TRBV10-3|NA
TGTGCCATCAGTGAGATTAATGGCCTCCAAGAGACCCAGTACTTC
CAISEINGLQETQYF
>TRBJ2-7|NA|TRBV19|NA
TGTGCCAGTAGTATAGGGGGGCGGACTAGCTACGAGCAGTACTTC
CASSIGGRTSYEQYF
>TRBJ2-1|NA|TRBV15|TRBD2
TGTGCCACCAGCAGAACCACTAGCGGGAGGGCCCAAAATGAGCAGTTCTTC
CATSRTTSGRAQNEQFF
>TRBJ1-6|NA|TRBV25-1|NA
TGTGTCAGCAGTGAACGGGGAGTGTATAATTCACCCCTCCACTTT
CVSSERGVYNSPLHF
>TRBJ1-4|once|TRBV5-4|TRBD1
TGTGCCAGCAGCTTAACAGGGGTTGAAAAACTGTTTTTT
CASSLTGVEKLFF
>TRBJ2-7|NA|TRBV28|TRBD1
TGTGCCAGTAGACCGGCCTTGGGGGCAGGGGGCTCCTACGAGCAGTACTTC
CASRPALGAGGSYEQYF
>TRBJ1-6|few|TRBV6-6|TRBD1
TGTGCCAGCAGTGCGGGACAGGGAGGAAGTTCACCCCTCCACTTT
CASSAGQGGSSPLHF
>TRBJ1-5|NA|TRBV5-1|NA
TGCGCCAGCAGCTTGGAAGGGGCAGAGCAGCCCCAGCATTTT
CASSLEGAEQPQHF
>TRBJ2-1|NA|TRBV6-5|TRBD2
TGTGCCAGCAGTTATCTAGCGGGAGAAGATGAGCAGTTCTTC
CASSYLAGEDEQFF
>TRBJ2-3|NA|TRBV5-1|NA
TGCGCCAGCAGGAGGGCTACCTCTAGCACAGATACGCAGTATTTT
CASRRATSSTDTQYF
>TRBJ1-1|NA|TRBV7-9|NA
TGTGCCAGCAGCCTCGGGACACAGAACACTGAAGCTTTCTTT
CASSLGTQNTEAFF
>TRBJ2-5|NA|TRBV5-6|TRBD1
TGTGCCAGCAGCTCCCGGACAGGCTTCCAAGAGACCCAGTACTTC
CASSSRTGFQETQYF
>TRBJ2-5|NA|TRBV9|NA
TGTGCCAGCAGCGTAGGTACAGCGGACCAAGAGACCCAGTACTTC
CASSVGTADQETQYF
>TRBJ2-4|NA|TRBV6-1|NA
TGTGCCAGCAGTGGGCAGGTCCGGGAATACAAAAACATTCAGTACTTC
CASSGQVREYKNIQYF
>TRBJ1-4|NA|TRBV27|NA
TGTGCCAGCCAAGGTCTTAAGGGGACAACTAATGAAAAACTGTTTTTT
CASQGLKGTTNEKLFF
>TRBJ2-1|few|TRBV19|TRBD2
TGTGCCAGTAGTATAGCGACTAGCGGGGGCTACAATGAGCAGTTCTTC
CASSIATSGGYNEQFF
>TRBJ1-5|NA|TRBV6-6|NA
TGTGCCAGCAGTGCCGGGACTAATAGCAATCAGCCCCAGCATTTT
CASSAGTNSNQPQHF